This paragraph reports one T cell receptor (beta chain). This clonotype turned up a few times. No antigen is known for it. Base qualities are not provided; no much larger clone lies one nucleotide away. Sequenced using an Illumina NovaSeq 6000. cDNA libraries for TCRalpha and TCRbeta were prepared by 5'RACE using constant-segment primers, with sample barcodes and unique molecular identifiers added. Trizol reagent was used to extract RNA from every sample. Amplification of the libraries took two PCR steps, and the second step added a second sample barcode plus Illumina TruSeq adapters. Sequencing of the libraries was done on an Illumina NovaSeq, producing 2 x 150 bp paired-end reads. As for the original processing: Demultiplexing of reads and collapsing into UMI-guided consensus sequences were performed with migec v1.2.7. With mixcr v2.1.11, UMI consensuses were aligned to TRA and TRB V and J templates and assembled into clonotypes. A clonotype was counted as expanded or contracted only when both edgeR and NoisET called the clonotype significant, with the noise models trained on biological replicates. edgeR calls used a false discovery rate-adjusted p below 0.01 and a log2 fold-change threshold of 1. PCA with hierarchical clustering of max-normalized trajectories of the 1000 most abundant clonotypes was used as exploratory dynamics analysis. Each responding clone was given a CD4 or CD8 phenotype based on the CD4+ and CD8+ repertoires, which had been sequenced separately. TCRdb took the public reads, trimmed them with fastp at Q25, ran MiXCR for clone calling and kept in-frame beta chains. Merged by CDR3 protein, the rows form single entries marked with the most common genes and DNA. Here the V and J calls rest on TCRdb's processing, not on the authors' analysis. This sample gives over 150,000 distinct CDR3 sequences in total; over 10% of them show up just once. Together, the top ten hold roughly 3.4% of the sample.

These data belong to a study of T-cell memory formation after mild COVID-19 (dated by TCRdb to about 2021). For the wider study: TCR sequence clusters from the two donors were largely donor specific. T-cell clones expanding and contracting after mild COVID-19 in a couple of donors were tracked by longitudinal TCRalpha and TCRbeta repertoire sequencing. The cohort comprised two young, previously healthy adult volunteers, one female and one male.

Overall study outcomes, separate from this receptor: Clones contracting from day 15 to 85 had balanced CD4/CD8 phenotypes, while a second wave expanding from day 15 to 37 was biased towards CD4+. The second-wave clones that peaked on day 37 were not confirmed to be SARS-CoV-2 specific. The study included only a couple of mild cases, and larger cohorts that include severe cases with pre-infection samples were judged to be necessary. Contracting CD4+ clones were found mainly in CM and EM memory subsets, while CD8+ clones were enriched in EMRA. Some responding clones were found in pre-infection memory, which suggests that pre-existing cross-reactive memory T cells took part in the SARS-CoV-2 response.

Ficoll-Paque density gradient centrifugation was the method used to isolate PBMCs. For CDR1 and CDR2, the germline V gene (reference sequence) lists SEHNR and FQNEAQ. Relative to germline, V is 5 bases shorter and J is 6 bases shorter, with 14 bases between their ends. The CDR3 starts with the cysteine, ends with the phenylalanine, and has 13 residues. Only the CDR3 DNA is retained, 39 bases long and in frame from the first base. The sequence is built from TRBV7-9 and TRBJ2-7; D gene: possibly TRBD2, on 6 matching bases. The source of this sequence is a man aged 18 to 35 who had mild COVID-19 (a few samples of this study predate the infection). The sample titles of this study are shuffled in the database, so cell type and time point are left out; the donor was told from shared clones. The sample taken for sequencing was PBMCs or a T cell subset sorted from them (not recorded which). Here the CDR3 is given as CASSRGVEGEQYF. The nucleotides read TGTGCCAGCAGCCGCGGGGTCGAGGGCGAGCAGTACTTC.